The 16 T cell receptor beta chains listed next were all sequenced from one sample in a study of preoperative IRX-2 immunotherapy in early breast cancer. Indicated treatment: preoperative locoregional IRX-2 cytokine immunotherapy. Assay used: immunoSEQ multiplex PCR; TCRdb lists only in-frame clones, some missing. Among fewer than 30,000 clones, roughly 90% were seen once, and the ten largest hold just over 9.5%. Sampling was done from a patient treated with IRX-2 immunotherapy. The receptors shown here come from a human donor with breast cancer.

The rearrangement links TRBV9 to TRBJ2-3; 7 nucleotides match TRBD2. The CDR3 totals 14 residues. The V segment lost 4 bases and the J segment 6 bases; nucleotides outside the gene matches: 8. Germline V gives CDR1 SGDLS, CDR2 YYNGEE. CDR3 coding DNA: TGTGCCAGCAGCCCCGGCGGGGGAAGGGATACGCAGTATTTT. Protein sequence: CASSPGGGRDTQYF.

V and J are TRBV10-1 and TRBJ2-1, with 13 bases that match TRBD2. Trimming took 3 bases from V and 1 from J; bases not matched to a gene: 9. CDR1 and CDR2 (germline): WNHNN, SYGVQD (reference sequence). This CDR3 spans 19 amino acids. This chain's CDR3 is CASSDYTSGRAWSYNEQFF. The CDR3 nucleotides read TGCGCCAGCAGTGACTATACTAGCGGGAGGGCCTGGTCCTACAATGAGCAGTTCTTC.

The rearrangement joins TRBV6-4 to TRBJ2-2; the D gene is possibly TRBD2 (6 bases). The CDR3 consists of 13 residues. V was shortened by 6 bases and J by 5 bases, with 10 bases between the two germline ends. Germline V gene data show CDR1 as MRHNA and CDR2 as SNTAGT. This CDR3 is CASRTGETGELFF. The CDR3 DNA reads as TGTGCCAGCAGGACGGGGGAGACCGGGGAGCTGTTTTTT.

This clone showed up just once. One junction end disagrees with the germline gene, perhaps due to a read error. The chain has TRBV5-8 and TRBJ1-2, with a tentative D call TRBD1 (5 bases). The germline V gene has CDR1 SGHTS and CDR2 YDEGEE. This CDR3 spans 15 amino acids. The CDR3 region has the DNA TGCGCCAGCAGCGACCTTACGGGACCCGACTATGGCTACACCTTC. Its protein is CASSDLTGPDYGYTF.

This chain links TRBV29-1 with TRBJ1-1; the D gene is possibly TRBD1 (6 bases). The germline gives CDR1 SQVTM, CDR2 ANQGSEA. This CDR3 is 13 amino acids long. Trimming cost V 7 bases and J 1 base, with 13 bases left between them. CDR3 amino acids: CSARQVANTEAFF. The DNA of the CDR3 is TGCAGCGCACGACAGGTGGCGAACACTGAAGCTTTCTTT.

The rearrangement uses TRBV2 and TRBJ2-2; D is possibly TRBD1 (7 bases). V lost 4 bases to trimming and J lost 5 bases, with 14 bases between them. Germline lookup yields CDR1 SNHLY and CDR2 FYNNEI. This CDR3 is built from 15 residues. The CDR3 DNA is TGTGCCAGCAGTGGAGGGGGCGCGGGAACCGGGGAGCTGTTTTTT. Translating it yields CASSGGGAGTGELFF. Supplemented by reference TRBV2 and TRBJ2-2, the full variable domain reads EPEVTQTPSHQVTQMGQEVILRCVPISNHLYFYWYRQILGQKVEFLVSFYNNEISEKSEIFDDQFSVERPDGSNFTLKIRSTKLEDSAMYFCASSGGGAGTGELFFGEGSRLTVL.

The chain combines TRBV5-6 with TRBJ2-3; maybe TRBD1 (6 bases). Germline V gene lookup returns CDR1 SGHDT and CDR2 YYEEEE. This CDR3 is built from 15 residues. V lost 7 bases, J lost 3 bases, and 18 bases lay in between. CDR3 DNA sequence: TGTGCCAGCGCGGCCGGACAGTATGGGACAGATACGCAGTATTTT. It codes for CASAAGQYGTDTQYF.

This chain links TRBV7-8 with TRBJ1-6; D ambiguous. Trimming shortened V by 4 bases and J by 9 bases, and 13 bases separated the two germline ends. The CDR3 loop spans 14 amino acids. Per the germline V gene, CDR1 is SGHVS and CDR2 is FQNEAQ. The CDR3 loop reads CASSSLRSGSPLHF. DNA of the CDR3: TGTGCCAGCAGCTCCCTGAGGTCGGGTTCACCCCTCCACTTT.

The chain employs TRBV7-2 and TRBJ2-3; TRBD2 matches 14 bases. Germline trimming cut 2 bases from V and 4 bases from J; bases unmatched to any gene: 5. The CDR3 runs to 17 residues. Germline V CDR1 and CDR2: SGHTA, FQGNSA. The CDR3 spells CASSLRLAGGRSDTQYF. CDR3 nucleotides: TGTGCCAGCAGCTTAAGACTAGCGGGGGGGCGATCAGATACGCAGTATTTT.

V gene TRBV11-2 combines with J gene TRBJ2-5, with 9 nucleotides matching TRBD2. Germline CDR1 SGHAT, CDR2 FQNNGV. With 5 bases clipped from V and 9 bases from J, the junction kept 13 bases outside the gene matches. The CDR3 spans 15 residues. The CDR3 sequence: CASSPILGAGGSQYF. Here the CDR3 DNA reads TGTGCCAGCAGCCCCATTCTCGGGGCGGGGGGGTCCCAGTACTTC.

About this clone: In the same sample, other DNA sequences code for this CDR3. The gene calls are TRBV5-1 and TRBJ1-2; D gene unclear. The germline V and J ends were trimmed by 0 bases and 2 bases, with 5 bases remaining between them. The CDR3 covers 13 residues. Germline V gene sequence: CDR1 SGHRS, CDR2 YFSETQ. Here the CDR3 reads CASSLGQNYGYTF. The CDR3 coding sequence is TGCGCCAGCAGCTTGGGACAAAACTATGGCTACACCTTC.

The rearrangement links TRBV15 to TRBJ1-2; the D is unclear. The V gene lost 0 bases and the J gene lost 5 bases, with 10 bases spanning the gap. Looked up from germline, CDR1 is LNHNV and CDR2 is YYDKDF (reference sequence). The CDR3 covers 14 residues. This CDR3 is CATSRDFPLYGYTF. The DNA of the CDR3 is TGTGCCACCAGCAGAGACTTCCCTTTGTATGGCTACACCTTC.

The chain couples TRBV30 to TRBJ1-1, with TRBD1 identical over 8 bases. Germline V gene lookup returns CDR1 GTSNPN and CDR2 SVGIG (reference sequence). The V gene end was trimmed by 5 bases and the J gene end by 4 bases; junction bases not matched to a gene: 3. The CDR3 runs 12 residues. The CDR3 DNA reads as TGTGCCTGGGGACAGGGCCCCACTGAAGCTTTCTTT. This codes for CAWGQGPTEAFF.

The genes are TRBV11-1 and TRBJ1-4; 10 nucleotides agree with TRBD1. Germline V gene data show CDR1 as SGHAT and CDR2 as FQDESV (reference sequence). This CDR3 has 14 residues. J lost 7 bases, V lost 4 bases, and 3 bases had no gene match. Here the CDR3 DNA reads TGTGCCAGCAGCTGGAGACAGGGGGCTGAAAAACTGTTTTTT. Amino acids: CASSWRQGAEKLFF.

The chain combines TRBV29-1 with TRBJ2-4; a weak D match, TRBD2 (6 bases). The CDR3 contains 13 residues. Germline CDR1 and CDR2: SQVTM and ANQGSEA. Trimming took off 7 bases at V and 0 bases at J, with 10 bases between the two ends. Written as DNA, the CDR3 is TGCAGCGCCGAGGGACTAGCCAAAAACATTCAGTACTTC. It encodes CSAEGLAKNIQYF.

This rearrangement joins TRBV9 to TRBJ1-4; D gene uncertain. The V gene lost 0 bases and the J gene lost 0 bases, with 9 bases spanning the gap. The CDR3 extends over 16 amino acids. Germline assignment: CDR1 SGDLS and CDR2 YYNGEE. CDR3 bases: TGTGCCAGCAGCGTAGATATGAGTTCAACTAATGAAAAACTGTTTTTT. Translating it yields CASSVDMSSTNEKLFF.